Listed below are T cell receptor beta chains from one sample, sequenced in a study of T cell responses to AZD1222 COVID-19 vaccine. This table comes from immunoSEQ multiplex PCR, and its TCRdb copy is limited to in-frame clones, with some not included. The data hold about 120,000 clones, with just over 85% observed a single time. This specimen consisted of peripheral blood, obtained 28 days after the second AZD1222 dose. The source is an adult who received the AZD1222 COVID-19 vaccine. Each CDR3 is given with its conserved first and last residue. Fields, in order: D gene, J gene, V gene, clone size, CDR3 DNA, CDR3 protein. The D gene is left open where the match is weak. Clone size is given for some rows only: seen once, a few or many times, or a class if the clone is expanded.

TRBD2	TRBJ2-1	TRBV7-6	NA	TGTGCCAGCAGCTTCTCCGGGACTAGCGGGGGGCCCTACAATGAGCAGTTCTTC	CASSFSGTSGGPYNEQFF
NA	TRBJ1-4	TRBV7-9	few	TGTGCCAGCAGCTTAGGACAGGCCGCCTATGAAAAACTGTTTTTT	CASSLGQAAYEKLFF
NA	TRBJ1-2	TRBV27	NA	TGTGCCAGCAACCCAGGCGGGAACTATGGCTACACCTTC	CASNPGGNYGYTF
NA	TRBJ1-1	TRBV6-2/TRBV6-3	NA	TGTGCCAGCAGTTACTCGCGGGGATACTACAATGAAGCTTTCTTT	CASSYSRGYYNEAFF
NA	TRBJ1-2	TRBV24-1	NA	TGTGCCACCAGTGGGGCAGGGGAGGGCTACACCTTC	CATSGAGEGYTF
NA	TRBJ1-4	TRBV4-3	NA	TGCGCCAGCAGCCAAGACAGGGGAAGGGGAACTAATGAAAAACTGTTTTTT	CASSQDRGRGTNEKLFF
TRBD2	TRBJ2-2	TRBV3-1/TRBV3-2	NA	TGTGCCAGACCGGGACTAGCGGGAGTCGGGGAGCTGTTTTTT	CARPGLAGVGELFF
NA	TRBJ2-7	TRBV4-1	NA	TGCGCCAGCAGCCTCGAACCGCAGAAAGGACACGCTACCTACGAGCAGTACTTC	CASSLEPQKGHATYEQYF
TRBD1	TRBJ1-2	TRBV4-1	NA	TGCGCCGGAAGAACAGGGGCTGGGTATGGCTACACCTTC	CAGRTGAGYGYTF
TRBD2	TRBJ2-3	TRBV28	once	TGTGCCAGCAGTTCGAGGACTAGCGGGGGGGATACGCAGTATTTT	CASSSRTSGGDTQYF
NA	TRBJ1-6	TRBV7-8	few	TGTGCCAGCAGCTTATACAGGGAACTCCACTTT	CASSLYRELHF
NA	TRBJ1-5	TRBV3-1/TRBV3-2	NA	TGTGCCAGCAGCCACAATGATCAGCCCCAGCATTTT	CASSHNDQPQHF
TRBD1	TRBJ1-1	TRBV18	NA	TGTGCCAGCTCACCGCAGAGACAGGGTAACACTGAAGCTTTCTTT	CASSPQRQGNTEAFF
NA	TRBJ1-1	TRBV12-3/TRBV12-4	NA	TGTGCCAGCAGTCCAACGACCACTGAAGCTTTCTTT	CASSPTTTEAFF
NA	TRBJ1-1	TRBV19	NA	TGTGCCAGTAGTATAGTAGCGAGAATGAACACTGAAGCTTTCTTT	CASSIVARMNTEAFF
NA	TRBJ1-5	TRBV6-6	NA	TGTGCCAGCACCGCCGACAGGTTCAATCAGCCCCAGCATTTT	CASTADRFNQPQHF
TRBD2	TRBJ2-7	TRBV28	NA	TGTGCCAGCAGTCAGAATAGCGGGAGCTACGAGCAGTACTTC	CASSQNSGSYEQYF
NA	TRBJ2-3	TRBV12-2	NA	TGTGCAAAAAAACCCTCACCCCCGACGCAGTATTTT	CAKKPSPPTQYF
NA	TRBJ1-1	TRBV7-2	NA	TGTGCCAGCAGCTTGGCCGGGAACACTGAAGCTTTCTTT	CASSLAGNTEAFF
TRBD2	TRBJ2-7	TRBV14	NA	TGTGCCAGCAGCCAAGGGAGCGGGAGGGAAACCTACGAGCAGTACTTC	CASSQGSGRETYEQYF
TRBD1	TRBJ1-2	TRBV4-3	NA	TGCGCCAGCAGCACAACAGGGGCCTTTAACTATGGCTACACCTTC	CASSTTGAFNYGYTF
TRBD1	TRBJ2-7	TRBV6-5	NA	TGTGCCAGCGGGACAGGGGGCTACGAGCAGTACTTC	CASGTGGYEQYF
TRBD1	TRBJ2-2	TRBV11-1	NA	TGTGCCAGCAGCTTAGCACAGGGGGTGGTTGCCGGGGAGCTGTTTTTT	CASSLAQGVVAGELFF
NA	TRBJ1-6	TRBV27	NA	TGTGCCAGCAGTTTTGGGGGTTCCTATAATTCACCCCTCCACTTT	CASSFGGSYNSPLHF
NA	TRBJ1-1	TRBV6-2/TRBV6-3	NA	TGTGCCAGCAGTTACAGAAGGAGGAACACTGAAGCTTTCTTT	CASSYRRRNTEAFF
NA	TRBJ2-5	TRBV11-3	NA	TGTGCCAGCAGCTTAGGGCGTCAAGAGACCCAGTACTTC	CASSLGRQETQYF
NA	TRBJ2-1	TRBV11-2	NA	TGTGCCAGCAGCTTGTTAGCGAGCTCCTACAATGAGCAGTTCTTC	CASSLLASSYNEQFF
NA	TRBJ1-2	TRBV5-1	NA	TGCGCCAGCAGCTTGGTGGCAGGGGCCTCTAGCTACACCTTC	CASSLVAGASSYTF
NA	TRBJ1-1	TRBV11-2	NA	TGTGCCAGCAGCTTGTACGGGGAAACTGAAGCTTTCTTT	CASSLYGETEAFF
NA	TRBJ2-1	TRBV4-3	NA	TGCGCCAGCAGCCTCATAAGGGGGGGGTCGGGCTCCTACAATGAGCAGTTCTTC	CASSLIRGGSGSYNEQFF
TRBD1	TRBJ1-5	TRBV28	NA	TGTGCCACCCTGGACAGGGGTTTTCAGCCCCAGCATTTT	CATLDRGFQPQHF
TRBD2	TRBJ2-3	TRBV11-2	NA	TGTGCCAGCAGCTCGCTAGCGGGGGCGTCAGATACGCAGTATTTT	CASSSLAGASDTQYF
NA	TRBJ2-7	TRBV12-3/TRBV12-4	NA	TGTGCCAGCAGTCTGAGACCCCGGGAGCAGTACTTC	CASSLRPREQYF
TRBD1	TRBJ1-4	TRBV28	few	TGTGCCAGCAGCACCCAGGGGGCACCTAATGAAAAACTGTTTTTT	CASSTQGAPNEKLFF
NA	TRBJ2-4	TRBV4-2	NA	TGTGCCAGCAGCCAAGACCCGAGCGTCCTCTATAGTTCGCTAGCCAAAAACATTCAGTACTTC	CASSQDPSVLYSSLAKNIQYF
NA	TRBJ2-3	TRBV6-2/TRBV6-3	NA	TGTGCCAGCAGTTACTCTGGAACAGATACGCAGTATTTT	CASSYSGTDTQYF
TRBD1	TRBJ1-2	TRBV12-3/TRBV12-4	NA	TGTGCCAGCGACGGGACAGGGGATTACGGCTACACCTTC	CASDGTGDYGYTF
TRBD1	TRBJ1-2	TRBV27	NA	TGTGCCAGCAGTTTTATTGGGACAGGGACCTATGGCTACACCTTC	CASSFIGTGTYGYTF
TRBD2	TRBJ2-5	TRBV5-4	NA	TGTGCCAGCAGTGGTGCGGGGGGAGTGGGGGAGACCCAGTACTTC	CASSGAGGVGETQYF
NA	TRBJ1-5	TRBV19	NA	TGTGCCAGTAGCCTTGAGGGGGGTGGGTCTCAGCCCCAGCATTTT	CASSLEGGGSQPQHF
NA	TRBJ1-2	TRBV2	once	TGTGCCAGCAGTGAAAGAAGATCCTATGGCTACACCTTC	CASSERRSYGYTF
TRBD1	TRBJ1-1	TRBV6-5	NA	TGTGCCAGCACTCTAGTCCAGGGGGCCACTGAAGCTTTCTTT	CASTLVQGATEAFF
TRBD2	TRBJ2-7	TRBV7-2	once	TGTGCCAGCAGCTTAAGTCTAGCGGAGGTAGTCGAGCAGTACTTC	CASSLSLAEVVEQYF
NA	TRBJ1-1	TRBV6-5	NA	TGTGCCAGCAGCGAGGGGGATCTGAACACTGAAGCTTTCTTT	CASSEGDLNTEAFF
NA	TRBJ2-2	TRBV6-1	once	TGTGCCAGCAGTGAAATGGCGCGCTTTCTGAACACCGGGGAGCTGTTTTTT	CASSEMARFLNTGELFF
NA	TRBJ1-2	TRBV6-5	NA	TGTGCCAGCAGTTACTCGACAGGAGATTACTATGGCTACACCTTC	CASSYSTGDYYGYTF
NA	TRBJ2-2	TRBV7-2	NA	TGTGCCAGCAGCTTCGGACAGAGGGGCACCGGGGAGCTGTTTTTT	CASSFGQRGTGELFF
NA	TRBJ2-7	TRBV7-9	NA	TGTGCCAGCAGTCTCTTTCGAGGGCCGCCCTACGAGCAGTACTTC	CASSLFRGPPYEQYF
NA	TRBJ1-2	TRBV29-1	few	TGCAGCGTTGCGAGCCAGCGAGAATATGGCTACACCTTC	CSVASQREYGYTF
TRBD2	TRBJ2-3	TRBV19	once	TGTGCCACTCAGACTAGCGGGGGGGCAAGATCCACAGATACGCAGTATTTT	CATQTSGGARSTDTQYF
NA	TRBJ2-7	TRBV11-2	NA	TGTGCCAGCAGCTTAGAACATTCCGGGAGCTACGAGCAGTACTTC	CASSLEHSGSYEQYF
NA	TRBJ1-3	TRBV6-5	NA	TGTGCCAGCAGTTGGGGATACGGAAACACCATATATTTT	CASSWGYGNTIYF
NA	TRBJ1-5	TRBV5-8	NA	TGTGCCAGCGAAAGTCGGACAGAAAATCAGCCCCAGCATTTT	CASESRTENQPQHF
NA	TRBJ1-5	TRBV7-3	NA	TGTGCCAGCAGCCTGAGGACAGCTGATCAGCCCCAGCATTTT	CASSLRTADQPQHF